Sequencing of this T cell receptor (beta chain) was carried out in a study of identifying expanded T cells in peripheral blood. General study findings and limits: Over about two and four weeks, about 15 and 19 clones changed, versus approximately 1.1 between replicates. Approximately 2-week clone count variance significantly increased as total template count grew.

Collection occurred without any documented infections or immune events in donors. Clones were sequenced by immunoSEQ multiplex PCR, and TCRdb holds only the in-frame ones, with some missing. The sample yields approximately 100,000 clones, around 90% seen once. Details on this clone: What it binds is not known.

The specimen was blood. The sequence came from a person aged 18 to 70 in good health.

CDR3 region: CASSLGVSGIQYF. The CDR3 DNA sequence: TGTGCCAGCAGCTTGGGGGTCTCTGGCATTCAGTACTTC. The rearrangement joins TRBV5-6 to TRBJ2-4; D is unresolved. CDR1 and CDR2 from the germline V gene are SGHDT and YYEEEE. V lost 0 bases to trimming and J lost 9 bases, with 10 bases between them. The CDR3 is 13 residues long.